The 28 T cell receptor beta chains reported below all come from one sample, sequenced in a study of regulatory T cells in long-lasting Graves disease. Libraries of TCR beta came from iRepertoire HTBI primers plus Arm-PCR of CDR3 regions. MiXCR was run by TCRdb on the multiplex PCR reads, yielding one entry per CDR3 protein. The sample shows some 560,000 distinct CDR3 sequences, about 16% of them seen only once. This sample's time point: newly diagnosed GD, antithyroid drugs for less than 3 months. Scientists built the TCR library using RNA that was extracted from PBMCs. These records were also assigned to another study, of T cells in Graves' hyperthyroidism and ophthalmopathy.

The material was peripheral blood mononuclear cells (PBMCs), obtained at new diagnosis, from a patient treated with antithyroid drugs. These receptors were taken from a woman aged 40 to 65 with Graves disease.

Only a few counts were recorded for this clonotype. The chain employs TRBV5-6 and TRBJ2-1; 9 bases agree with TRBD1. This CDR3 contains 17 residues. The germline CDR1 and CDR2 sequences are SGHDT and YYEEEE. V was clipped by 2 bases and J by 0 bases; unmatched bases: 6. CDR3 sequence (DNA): TGTGCCAGCAGCTTCAGACCGACAGGGGGCTCCTACAATGAGCAGTTCTTC. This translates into CASSFRPTGGSYNEQFF.

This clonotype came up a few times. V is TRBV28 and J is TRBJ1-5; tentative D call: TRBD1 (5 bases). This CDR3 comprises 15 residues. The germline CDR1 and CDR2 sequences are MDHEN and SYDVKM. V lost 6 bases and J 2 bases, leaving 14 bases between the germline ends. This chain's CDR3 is CASSVGGRGNQPQHF. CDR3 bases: TGTGCCAGCAGCGTGGGGGGTCGAGGCAATCAGCCCCAGCATTTT.

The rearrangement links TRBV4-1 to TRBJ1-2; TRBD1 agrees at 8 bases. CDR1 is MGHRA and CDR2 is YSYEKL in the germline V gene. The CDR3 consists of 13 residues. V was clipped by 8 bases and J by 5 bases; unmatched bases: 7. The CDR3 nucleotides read TGCGCCAGCGCTAGACAGGGGTCATATGGCTACACCTTC. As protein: CASARQGSYGYTF.

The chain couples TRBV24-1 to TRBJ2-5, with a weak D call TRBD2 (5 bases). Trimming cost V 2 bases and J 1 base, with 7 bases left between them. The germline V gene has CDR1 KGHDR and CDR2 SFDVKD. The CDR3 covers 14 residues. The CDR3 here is CATSDSGLQETQYF. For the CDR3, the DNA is TGTGCCACCAGTGATTCAGGACTCCAAGAGACCCAGTACTTC.

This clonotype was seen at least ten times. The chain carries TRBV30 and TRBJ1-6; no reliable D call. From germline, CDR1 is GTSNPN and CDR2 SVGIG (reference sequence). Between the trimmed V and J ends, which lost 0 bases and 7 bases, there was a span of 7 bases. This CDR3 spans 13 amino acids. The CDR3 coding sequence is TGTGCCTGGAGTGTACGAACCAATTCACCCCTCCACTTT. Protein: CAWSVRTNSPLHF.

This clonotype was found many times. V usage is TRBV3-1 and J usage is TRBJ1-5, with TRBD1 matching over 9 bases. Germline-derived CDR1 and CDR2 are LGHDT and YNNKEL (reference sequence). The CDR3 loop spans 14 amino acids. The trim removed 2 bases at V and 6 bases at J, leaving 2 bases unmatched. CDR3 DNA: TGTGCCAGCAGCCAAACAGGGGGCAGTCAGCCCCAGCATTTT. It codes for CASSQTGGSQPQHF. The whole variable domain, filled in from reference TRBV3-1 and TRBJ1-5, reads DTAVSQTPKYLVTQMGNDKSIKCEQNLGHDTMYWYKQDSKKFLKIMFSYNNKELIINETVPNRFSPKSPDKAHLNLHINSLELGDSAVYFCASSQTGGSQPQHFGDGTRLSIL.

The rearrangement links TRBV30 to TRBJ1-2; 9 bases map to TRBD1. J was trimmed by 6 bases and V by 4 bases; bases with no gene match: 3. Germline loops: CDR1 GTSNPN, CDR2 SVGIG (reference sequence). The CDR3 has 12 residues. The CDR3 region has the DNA TGTGCCTGGAACACAGGGGGCAATGGCTACACCTTC. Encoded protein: CAWNTGGNGYTF.

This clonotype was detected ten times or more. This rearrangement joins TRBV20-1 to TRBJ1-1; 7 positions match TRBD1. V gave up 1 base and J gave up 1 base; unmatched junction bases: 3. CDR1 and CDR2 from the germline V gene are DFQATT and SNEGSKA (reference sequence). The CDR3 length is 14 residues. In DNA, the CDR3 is TGCAGTGCTAGAGGGGACAGCGAGAACACTGAAGCTTTCTTT. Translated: CSARGDSENTEAFF.

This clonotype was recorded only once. This CDR3 is CAISAATQETQYF. The CDR3 DNA sequence: TGTGCCATCAGTGCGGCAACACAAGAGACCCAGTACTTC. The chain couples TRBV10-3 to TRBJ2-5; no reliable D call. CDR3 length: 13 residues. The germline gives CDR1 ENHRY, CDR2 SYGVKD. Trimming pared 4 bases from V and 2 bases from J, leaving 8 bases between.

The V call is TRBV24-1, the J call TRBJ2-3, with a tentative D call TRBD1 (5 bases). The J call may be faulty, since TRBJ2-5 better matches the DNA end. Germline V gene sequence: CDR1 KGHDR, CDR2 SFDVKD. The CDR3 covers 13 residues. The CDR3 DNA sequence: TGTGCCACCAGTGAATCAGGGCTATGGACCCAGTACTTC. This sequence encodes CATSESGLWTQYF.

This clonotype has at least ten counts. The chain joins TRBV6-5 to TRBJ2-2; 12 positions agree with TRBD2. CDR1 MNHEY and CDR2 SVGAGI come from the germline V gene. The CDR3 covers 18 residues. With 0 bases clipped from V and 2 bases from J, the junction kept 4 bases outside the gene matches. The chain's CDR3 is CASSYSTSGGSNTGELFF. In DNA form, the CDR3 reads TGTGCCAGCAGTTACTCGACTAGCGGGGGATCTAACACCGGGGAGCTGTTTTTT.

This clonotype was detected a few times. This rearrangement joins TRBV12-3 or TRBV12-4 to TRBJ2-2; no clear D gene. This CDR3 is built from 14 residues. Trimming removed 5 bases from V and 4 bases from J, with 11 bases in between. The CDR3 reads CASSPGQPTGELFF. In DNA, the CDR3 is TGTGCCAGCAGTCCGGGCCAACCCACCGGGGAGCTGTTTTTT.

Written as DNA, the CDR3 is TGTGCCAGCAGCTCCTCACCGTCCTACGAGCAGTACTTC. It encodes CASSSSPSYEQYF. This sequence joins TRBV7-9 and TRBJ2-7; no clear D gene. CDR1 is SEHNR, CDR2 FQNEAQ, per germline (reference sequence). The CDR3 has 13 amino acids. With 4 bases removed from V and 1 base from J, the gap between germline ends came to 8 bases.

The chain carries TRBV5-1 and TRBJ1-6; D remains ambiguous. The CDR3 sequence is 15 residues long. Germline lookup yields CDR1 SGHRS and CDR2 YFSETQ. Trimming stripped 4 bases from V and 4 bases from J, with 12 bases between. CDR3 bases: TGCGCCAGCAGCCCGGACGGATATTATAATTCACCCCTCCACTTT. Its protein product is CASSPDGYYNSPLHF.

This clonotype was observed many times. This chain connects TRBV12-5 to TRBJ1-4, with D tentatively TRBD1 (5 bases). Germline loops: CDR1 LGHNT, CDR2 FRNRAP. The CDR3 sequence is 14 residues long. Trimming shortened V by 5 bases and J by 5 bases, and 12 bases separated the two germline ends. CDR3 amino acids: CASGLGTVNEKLFF. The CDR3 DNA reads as TGTGCTAGTGGTCTGGGGACGGTCAATGAAAAACTGTTTTTT.

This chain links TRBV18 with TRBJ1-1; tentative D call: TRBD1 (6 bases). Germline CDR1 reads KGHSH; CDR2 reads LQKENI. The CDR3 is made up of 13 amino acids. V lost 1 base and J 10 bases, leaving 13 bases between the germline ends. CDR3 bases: TGTGCCAGCTCACCACAGGGGGGCTTGGGAGCTTTCTTT. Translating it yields CASSPQGGLGAFF.

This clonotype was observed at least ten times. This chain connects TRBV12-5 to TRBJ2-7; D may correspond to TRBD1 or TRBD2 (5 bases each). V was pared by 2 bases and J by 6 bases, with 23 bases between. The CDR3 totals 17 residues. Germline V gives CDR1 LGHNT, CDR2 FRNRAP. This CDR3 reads CASGLWPGPLMGIEQYF. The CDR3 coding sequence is TGTGCTAGTGGTTTGTGGCCGGGACCTCTGATGGGAATCGAGCAGTACTTC.

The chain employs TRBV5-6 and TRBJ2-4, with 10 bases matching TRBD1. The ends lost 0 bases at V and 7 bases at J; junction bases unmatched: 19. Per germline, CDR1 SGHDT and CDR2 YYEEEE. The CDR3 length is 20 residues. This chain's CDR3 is CASSLAYLRGTGAFGNIQYF. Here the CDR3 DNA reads TGTGCCAGCAGCTTGGCCTATTTACGAGGGACAGGGGCTTTCGGGAACATTCAGTACTTC.

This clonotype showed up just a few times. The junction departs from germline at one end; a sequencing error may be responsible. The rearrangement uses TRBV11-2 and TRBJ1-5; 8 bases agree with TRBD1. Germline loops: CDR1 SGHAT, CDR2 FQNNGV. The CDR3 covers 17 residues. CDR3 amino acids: CASGLDHQDRVIQPQHF. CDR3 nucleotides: TGTGCCAGCGGCTTAGATCATCAGGACAGGGTAATTCAGCCCCAGCATTTT.

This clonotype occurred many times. CDR3 sequence (DNA): TGTGCCAGCCACCTAGGAGGGGGGGTGAACACTGAAGCTTTCTTT. Protein: CASHLGGGVNTEAFF. The chain employs TRBV7-2 and TRBJ1-1; TRBD1 might be the D (6 bases). This CDR3 spans 15 amino acids. Germline CDR1 is SGHTA and CDR2 is FQGNSA. The ends were cut back, 8 bases at V and 0 bases at J, with 16 bases in the middle.

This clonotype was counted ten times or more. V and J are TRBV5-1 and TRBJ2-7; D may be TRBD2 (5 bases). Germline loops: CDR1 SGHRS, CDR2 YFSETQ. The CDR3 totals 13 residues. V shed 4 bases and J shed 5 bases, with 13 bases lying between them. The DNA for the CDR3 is TGCGCCAGCAGCAAGGGAGAGATACACGAGCAGTACTTC. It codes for CASSKGEIHEQYF.

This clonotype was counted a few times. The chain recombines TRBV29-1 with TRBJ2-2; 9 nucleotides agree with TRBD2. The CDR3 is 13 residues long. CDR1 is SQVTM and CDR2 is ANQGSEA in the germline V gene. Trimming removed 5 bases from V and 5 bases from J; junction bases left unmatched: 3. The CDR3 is CSVRAGGTGELFF. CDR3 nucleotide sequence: TGCAGCGTTCGGGCGGGGGGGACCGGGGAGCTGTTTTTT.

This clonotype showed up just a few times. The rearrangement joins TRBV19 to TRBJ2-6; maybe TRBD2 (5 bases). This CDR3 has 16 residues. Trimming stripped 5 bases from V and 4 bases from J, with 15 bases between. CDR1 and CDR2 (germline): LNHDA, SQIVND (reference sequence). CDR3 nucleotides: TGTGCCAGTAGTTCCCATTATCGGGAAGGGGCCAACGTCCTGACTTTC. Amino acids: CASSSHYREGANVLTF.

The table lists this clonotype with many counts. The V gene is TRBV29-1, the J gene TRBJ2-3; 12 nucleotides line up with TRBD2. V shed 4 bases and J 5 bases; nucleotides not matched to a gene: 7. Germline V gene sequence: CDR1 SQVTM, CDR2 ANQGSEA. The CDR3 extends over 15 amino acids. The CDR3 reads CSVGRLAGDEDTQYF. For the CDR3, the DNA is TGCAGCGTTGGCCGACTAGCGGGGGATGAAGATACGCAGTATTTT.

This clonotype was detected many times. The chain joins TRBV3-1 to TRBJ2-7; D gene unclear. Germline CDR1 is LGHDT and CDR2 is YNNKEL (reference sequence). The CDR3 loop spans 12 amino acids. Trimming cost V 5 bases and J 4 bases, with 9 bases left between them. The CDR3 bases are TGTGCCAGCAGCGGAAGCGAATACGAGCAGTACTTC. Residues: CASSGSEYEQYF.

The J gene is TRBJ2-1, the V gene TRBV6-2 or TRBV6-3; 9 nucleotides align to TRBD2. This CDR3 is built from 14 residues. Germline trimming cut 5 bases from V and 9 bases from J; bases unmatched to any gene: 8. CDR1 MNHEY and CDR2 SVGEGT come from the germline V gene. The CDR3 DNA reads TGTGCCAGCAGTGAATCGGCGGGGGGGCCTGAGCAGTTCTTC. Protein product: CASSESAGGPEQFF.

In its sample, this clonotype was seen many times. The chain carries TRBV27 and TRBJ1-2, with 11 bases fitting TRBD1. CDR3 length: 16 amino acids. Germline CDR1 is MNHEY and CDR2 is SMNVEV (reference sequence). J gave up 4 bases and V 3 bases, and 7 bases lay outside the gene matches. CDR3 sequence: CASSLGDRGNLYGYTF. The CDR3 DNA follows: TGTGCCAGCAGTTTGGGGGACAGGGGGAACCTCTATGGCTACACCTTC.

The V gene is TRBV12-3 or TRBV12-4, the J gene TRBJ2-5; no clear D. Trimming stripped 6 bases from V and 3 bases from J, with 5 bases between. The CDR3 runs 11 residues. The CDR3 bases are TGTGCCAGCAGGAGTGAAGAGACCCAGTACTTC. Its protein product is CASRSEETQYF.